This T cell receptor beta chain was sequenced in a study of human T cells and chemical hapten exposure. Study findings and constraints: Among TCRs, those above 1 in 1000 frequency were unaffected by DPC sensitization.

This clonotype showed up just a few times. The antigen is not known. V lost 4 bases, J lost 0 bases, and 7 bases lay in between. Looked up from germline, CDR1 is SGHRS and CDR2 is YFSETQ. The CDR3 consists of 13 residues. Unique molecular identifiers were affixed to discrete cDNA molecules within the library. Each CDR3 protein is one row after TCRdb ran MiXCR on the reads. The sample holds 100,000 to 150,000 distinct CDR3 sequences, more than 8.5% seen once. Unfractionated whole blood served as the source for total RNA extraction. Input material: whole blood. This clonotype was obtained from a human donor in good health. Some clones in this sample may be carry-over from other donors' samples. The rearrangement links TRBV5-1 to TRBJ2-5, with D perhaps matching TRBD1 or TRBD2 (5 bases each). CDR3 DNA sequence: TGCGCCAGCAGCCGAGGGGACCAAGAGACCCAGTACTTC. Translation gives CASSRGDQETQYF. Variable domain in full (rest from reference TRBV5-1 and TRBJ2-5): KAGVTQTPRYLIKTRGQQVTLSCSPISGHRSVSWYQQTPGQGLQFLFEYFSETQRNKGNFPGRFSGRQFSNSRSEMNVSTLELGDSALYLCASSRGDQETQYFGPGTRLLVL.